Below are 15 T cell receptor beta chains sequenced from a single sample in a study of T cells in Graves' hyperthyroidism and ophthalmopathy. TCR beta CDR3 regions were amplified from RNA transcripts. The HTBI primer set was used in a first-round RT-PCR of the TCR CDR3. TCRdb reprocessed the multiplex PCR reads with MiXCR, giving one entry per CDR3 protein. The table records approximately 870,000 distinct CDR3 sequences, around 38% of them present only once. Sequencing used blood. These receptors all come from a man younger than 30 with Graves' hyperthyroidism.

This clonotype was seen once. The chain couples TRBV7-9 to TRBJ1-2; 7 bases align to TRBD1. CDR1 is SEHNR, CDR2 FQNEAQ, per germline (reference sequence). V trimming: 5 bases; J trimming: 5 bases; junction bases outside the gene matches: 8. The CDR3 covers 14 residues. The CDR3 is CASSRGTAEYGYTF. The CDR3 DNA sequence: TGTGCCAGCAGCCGTGGGACAGCAGAGTATGGCTACACCTTC.

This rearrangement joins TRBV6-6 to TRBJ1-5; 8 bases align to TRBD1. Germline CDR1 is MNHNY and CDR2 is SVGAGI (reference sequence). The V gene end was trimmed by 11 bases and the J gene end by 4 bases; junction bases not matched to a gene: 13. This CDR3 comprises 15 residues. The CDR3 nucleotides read TGTGCCGGGGCAGATTCGACAGGGGCAAATCAGCCCCAGCATTTT. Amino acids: CAGADSTGANQPQHF.

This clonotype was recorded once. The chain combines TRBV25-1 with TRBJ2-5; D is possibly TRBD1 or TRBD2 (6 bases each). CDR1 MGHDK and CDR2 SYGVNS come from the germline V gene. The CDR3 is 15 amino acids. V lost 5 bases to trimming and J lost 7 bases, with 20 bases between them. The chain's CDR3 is CASSYSTGAWWTQYF. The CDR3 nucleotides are TGTGCCAGCAGTTACAGCACGGGGGCCTGGTGGACCCAGTACTTC.

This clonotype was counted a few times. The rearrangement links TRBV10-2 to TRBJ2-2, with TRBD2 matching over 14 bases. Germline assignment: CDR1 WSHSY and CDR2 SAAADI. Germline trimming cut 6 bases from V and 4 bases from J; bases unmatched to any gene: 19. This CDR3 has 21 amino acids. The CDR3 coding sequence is TGCGCCAGCAGGATGGACAGGCTTGGGACTAGCGGGAGACGGGGCACCGGGGAGCTGTTTTTT. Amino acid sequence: CASRMDRLGTSGRRGTGELFF.

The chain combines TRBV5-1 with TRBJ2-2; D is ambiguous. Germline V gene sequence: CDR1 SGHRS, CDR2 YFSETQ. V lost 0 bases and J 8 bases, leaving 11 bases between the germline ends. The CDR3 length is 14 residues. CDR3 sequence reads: CASSLAPMEGELFF. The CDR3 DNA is TGCGCCAGCAGCTTGGCCCCTATGGAGGGGGAGCTGTTTTTT.

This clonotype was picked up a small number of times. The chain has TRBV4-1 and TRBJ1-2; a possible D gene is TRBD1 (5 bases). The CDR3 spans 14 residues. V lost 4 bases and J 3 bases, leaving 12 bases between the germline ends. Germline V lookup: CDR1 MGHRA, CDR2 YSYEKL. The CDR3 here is CASSPLGTDYGYTF. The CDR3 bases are TGCGCCAGCAGCCCACTCGGGACGGACTATGGCTACACCTTC.

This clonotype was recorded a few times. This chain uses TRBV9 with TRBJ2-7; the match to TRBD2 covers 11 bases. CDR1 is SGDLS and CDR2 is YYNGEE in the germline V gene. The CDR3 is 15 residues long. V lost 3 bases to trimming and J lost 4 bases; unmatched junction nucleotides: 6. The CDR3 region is CASSETGTSGYEQYF. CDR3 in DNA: TGTGCCAGCAGCGAGACAGGGACTAGCGGTTACGAGCAGTACTTC. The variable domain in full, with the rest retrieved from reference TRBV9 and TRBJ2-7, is DSGVTQTPKHLITATGQRVTLRCSPRSGDLSVYWYQQSLDQGLQFLIQYYNGEERAKGNILERFSAQQFPDLHSELNLSSLELGDSALYFCASSETGTSGYEQYFGPGTRLTVT.

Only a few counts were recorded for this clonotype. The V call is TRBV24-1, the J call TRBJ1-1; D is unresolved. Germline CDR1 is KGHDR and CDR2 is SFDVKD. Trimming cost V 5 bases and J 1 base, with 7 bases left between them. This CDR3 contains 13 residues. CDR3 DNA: TGTGCCACCAGTGCCGGGAGGAACACTGAAGCTTTCTTT. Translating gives CATSAGRNTEAFF.

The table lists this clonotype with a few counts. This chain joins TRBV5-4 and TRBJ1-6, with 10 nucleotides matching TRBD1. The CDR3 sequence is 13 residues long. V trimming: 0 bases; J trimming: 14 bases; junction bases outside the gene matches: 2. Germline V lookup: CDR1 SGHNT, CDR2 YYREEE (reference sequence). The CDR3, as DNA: TGTGCCAGCAGCTTGGGGGACAGGGGCTCCCTCCACTTT. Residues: CASSLGDRGSLHF.

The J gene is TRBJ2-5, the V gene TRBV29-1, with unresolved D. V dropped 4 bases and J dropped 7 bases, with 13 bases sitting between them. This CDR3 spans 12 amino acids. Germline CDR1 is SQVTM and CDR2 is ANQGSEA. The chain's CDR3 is CSVVGQTLTQYF. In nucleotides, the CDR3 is TGCAGCGTTGTAGGGCAGACCTTGACCCAGTACTTC.

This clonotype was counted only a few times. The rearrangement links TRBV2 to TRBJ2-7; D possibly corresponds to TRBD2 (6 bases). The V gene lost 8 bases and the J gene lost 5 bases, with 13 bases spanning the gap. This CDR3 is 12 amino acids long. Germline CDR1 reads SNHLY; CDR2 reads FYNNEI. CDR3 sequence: CASGGGSDEQYF. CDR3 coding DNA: TGTGCCAGCGGTGGGGGGTCCGACGAGCAGTACTTC. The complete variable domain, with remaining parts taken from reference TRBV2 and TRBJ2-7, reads EPEVTQTPSHQVTQMGQEVILRCVPISNHLYFYWYRQILGQKVEFLVSFYNNEISEKSEIFDDQFSVERPDGSNFTLKIRSTKLEDSAMYFCASGGGSDEQYFGPGTRLTVT.

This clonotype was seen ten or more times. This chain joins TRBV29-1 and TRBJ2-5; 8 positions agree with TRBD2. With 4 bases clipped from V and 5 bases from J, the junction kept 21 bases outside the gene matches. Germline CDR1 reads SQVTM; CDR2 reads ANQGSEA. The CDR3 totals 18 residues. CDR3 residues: CSVVWWGIWGLDEETQYF. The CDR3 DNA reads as TGCAGCGTTGTCTGGTGGGGTATATGGGGACTAGATGAGGAGACCCAGTACTTC.

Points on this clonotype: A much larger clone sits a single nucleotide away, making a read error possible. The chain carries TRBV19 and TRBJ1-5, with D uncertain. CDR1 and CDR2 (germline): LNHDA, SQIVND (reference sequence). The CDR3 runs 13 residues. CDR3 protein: CANSIERDQPQHF. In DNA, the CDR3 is TGTGCCAATAGTATTGAGAGGGATCAGCCCCAGCATTTT.

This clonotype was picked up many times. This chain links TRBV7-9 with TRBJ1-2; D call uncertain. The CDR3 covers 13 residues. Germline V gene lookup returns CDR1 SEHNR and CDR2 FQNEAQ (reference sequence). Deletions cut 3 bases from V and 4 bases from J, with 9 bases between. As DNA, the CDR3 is TGTGCCAGCAGCTTTAAGGGTGGCTATGGCTACACCTTC. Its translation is CASSFKGGYGYTF.

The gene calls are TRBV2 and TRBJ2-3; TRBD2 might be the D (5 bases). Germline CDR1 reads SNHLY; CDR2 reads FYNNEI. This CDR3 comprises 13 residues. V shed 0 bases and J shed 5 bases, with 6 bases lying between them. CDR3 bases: TGTGCCAGCAGTGAAGCAGAGGGAGATACGCAGTATTTT. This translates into CASSEAEGDTQYF.